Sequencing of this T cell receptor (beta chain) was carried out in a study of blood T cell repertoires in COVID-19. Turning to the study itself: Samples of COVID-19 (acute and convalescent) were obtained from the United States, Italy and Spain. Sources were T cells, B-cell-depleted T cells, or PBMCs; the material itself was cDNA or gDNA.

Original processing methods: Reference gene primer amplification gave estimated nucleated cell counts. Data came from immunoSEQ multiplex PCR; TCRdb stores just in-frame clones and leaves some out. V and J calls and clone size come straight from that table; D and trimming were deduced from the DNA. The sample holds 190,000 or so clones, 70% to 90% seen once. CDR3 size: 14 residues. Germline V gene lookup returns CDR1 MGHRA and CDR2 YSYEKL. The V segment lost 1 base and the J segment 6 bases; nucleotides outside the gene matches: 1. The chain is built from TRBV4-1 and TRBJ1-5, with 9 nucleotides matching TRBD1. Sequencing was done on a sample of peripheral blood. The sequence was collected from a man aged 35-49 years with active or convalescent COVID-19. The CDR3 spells CASSQGDRAQPQHF. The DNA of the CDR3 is TGCGCCAGCAGCCAAGGGGACAGGGCTCAGCCCCAGCATTTT.